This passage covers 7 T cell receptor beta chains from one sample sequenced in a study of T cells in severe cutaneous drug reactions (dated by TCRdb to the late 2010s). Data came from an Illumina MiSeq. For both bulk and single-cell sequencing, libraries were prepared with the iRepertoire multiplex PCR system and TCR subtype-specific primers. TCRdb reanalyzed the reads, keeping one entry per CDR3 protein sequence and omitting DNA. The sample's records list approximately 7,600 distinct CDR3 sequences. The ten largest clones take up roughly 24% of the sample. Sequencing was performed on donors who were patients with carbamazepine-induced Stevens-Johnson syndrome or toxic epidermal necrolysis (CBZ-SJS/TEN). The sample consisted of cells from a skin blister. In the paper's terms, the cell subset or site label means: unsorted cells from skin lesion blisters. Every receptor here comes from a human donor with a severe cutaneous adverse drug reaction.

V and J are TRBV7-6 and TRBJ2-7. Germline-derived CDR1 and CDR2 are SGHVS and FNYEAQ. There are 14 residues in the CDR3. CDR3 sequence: CASSLTGQPYEQYF.

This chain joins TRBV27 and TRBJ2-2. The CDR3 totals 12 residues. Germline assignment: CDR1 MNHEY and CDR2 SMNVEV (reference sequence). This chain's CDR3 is CASSFPTGELFF.

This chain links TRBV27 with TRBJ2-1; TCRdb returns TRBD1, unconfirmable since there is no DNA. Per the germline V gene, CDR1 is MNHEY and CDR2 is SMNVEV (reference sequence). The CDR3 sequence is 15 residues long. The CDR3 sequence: CASSRDLGSYNEQFF.

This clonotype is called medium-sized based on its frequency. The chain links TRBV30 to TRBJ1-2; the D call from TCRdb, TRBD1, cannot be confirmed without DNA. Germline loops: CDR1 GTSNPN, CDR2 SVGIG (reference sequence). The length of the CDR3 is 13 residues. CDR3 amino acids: CAWIGPLKGGYTF. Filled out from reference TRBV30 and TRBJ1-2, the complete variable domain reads SQTIHQWPATLVQPVGSPLSLECTVEGTSNPNLYWYRQAAGRGLQLLFYSVGIGQISSEVPQNLSASRPQDRQFILSSKKLLLSDSGFYLCAWIGPLKGGYTFGSGTRLTVV.

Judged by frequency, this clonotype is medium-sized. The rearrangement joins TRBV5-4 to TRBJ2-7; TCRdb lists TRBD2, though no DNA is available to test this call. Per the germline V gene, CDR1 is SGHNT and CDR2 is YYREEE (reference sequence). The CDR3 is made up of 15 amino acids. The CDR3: CASSSPGLAEGEQYF.

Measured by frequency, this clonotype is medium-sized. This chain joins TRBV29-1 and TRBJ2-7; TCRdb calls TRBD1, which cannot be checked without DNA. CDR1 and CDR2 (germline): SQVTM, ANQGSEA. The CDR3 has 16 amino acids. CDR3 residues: CSVEESGWRGRYEQYF.

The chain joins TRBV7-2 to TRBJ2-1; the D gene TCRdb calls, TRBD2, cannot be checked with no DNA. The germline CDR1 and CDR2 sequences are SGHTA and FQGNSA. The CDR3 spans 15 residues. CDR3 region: CASSLGPPFANEQFF. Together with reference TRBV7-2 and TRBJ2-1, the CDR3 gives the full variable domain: GAGVSQSPSNKVTEKGKDVELRCDPISGHTALYWYRQSLGQGLEFLIYFQGNSAPDKSGLPSDRFSAERTGGSVSTLTIQRTQQEDSAVYLCASSLGPPFANEQFFGPGTRLTVL.